This T cell receptor beta chain is from a study of a mutant IDH1 vaccine in newly diagnosed glioma listed by TCRdb under 2021. At the level of the whole study: Patients were given eight vaccinations, in weeks 1, 3, 5, 7, 11, 15, 19 and 23, which matched visits V03 through V10. Vaccination started 4-6 weeks after radiotherapy alone, or was given together with temozolomide cycles in the groups whose treatment included chemotherapy. Of the 32 patients who were treated, around 62% were male and around 40% were female, and the mean age was around 43 years. Prior to enrollment, patients had been given standard therapy consisting of radiotherapy alone, temozolomide alone, or radiochemotherapy with temozolomide, with the combination given to most patients. Peripheral blood samples were drawn at six visits, namely V03 (baseline), V05, V07, V10, V12 and V13. For exploratory analyses, approximately 23 treated patients had longitudinal TCRB deep sequencing done wherever samples were available. On the study overall, not on this receptor specifically: Immune responses induced by the vaccine were seen in about 93% of patients across multiple MHC alleles. The authors stated that sample limitations prevented analyses of patient blood samples from being reproduced. PBMC samples for TCRB deep sequencing were selected based on availability. No apparent relationship was observed between pseudoprogression and alterations in the top peripheral T cell clonotypes detected by TCRB sequencing.

Taken with the paper, the label for time point translates to: week 23, last vaccination. A 20-mer mutant IDH1 peptide at 300 micrograms in Montanide made up each vaccine dose, which was injected subcutaneously together with topical imiquimod. Newly diagnosed WHO grade 3 or 4 IDH1-mutant astrocytomas showing loss of nuclear ATRX were present in the donors. The samples were drawn from NOA16, a multicentre, single-arm, open-label phase I trial in Germany that tested a mutant IDH1 peptide vaccine in humans for the first time. The DNeasy Blood and Tissue Kit was used to extract genomic DNA from EDTA blood for TCRB sequencing. From its cysteine to its phenylalanine, the CDR3 spans 17 amino acids. This entry keeps only the CDR3 DNA: 51 bases, framed from base 1. CDR1 and CDR2, looked up from the germline V gene (reference sequence), are GTSNPN and SVGIG. The V and J ends are trimmed by 3 bases and 4 bases, leaving 23 bases between them.

Note on this clone: Which antigen it targets is not known. Per-base qualities were not stored, and no clone one base away is much larger.

Library preparation employed the immunoSEQ multiplex PCR assay. Rearranged TCR beta chain sequences were amplified using the hsTCRB Kit according to the manufacturer's protocol. Sequencing of TCRB libraries was carried out on an Illumina MiSeq. Turning to the authors' computational methods: The kit vendor's proprietary platform handled demultiplexing, trimming and gene mapping. TCRdb holds this immuneACCESS table with in-frame rearrangements only. Some clones are missing; in checked studies, unresolved V genes explain under half, and the rest has no known cause. Clonal size and the V and J genes are those of that table, whereas D and trimming came from the DNA. Within this sample are 60,000 to 100,000 clones, with 75% to 90% of them counted one time only. The ten largest clones capture roughly 0.81% of the sample.

Recombination connected TRBV30 to TRBJ2-3, with TRBD2 as a weak D call on 6 bases. This receptor was identified in a woman between 45 and 60 years old with glioma. The specimen was PBMCs, collected from a glioma patient whose treatment included an IDH1 peptide vaccine. The CDR3 amino acid sequence is: CAWRVTRRLGLPDTQYF. The DNA reads TGTGCCTGGAGAGTTACCCGACGTCTTGGACTACCAGATACGCAGTATTTT.